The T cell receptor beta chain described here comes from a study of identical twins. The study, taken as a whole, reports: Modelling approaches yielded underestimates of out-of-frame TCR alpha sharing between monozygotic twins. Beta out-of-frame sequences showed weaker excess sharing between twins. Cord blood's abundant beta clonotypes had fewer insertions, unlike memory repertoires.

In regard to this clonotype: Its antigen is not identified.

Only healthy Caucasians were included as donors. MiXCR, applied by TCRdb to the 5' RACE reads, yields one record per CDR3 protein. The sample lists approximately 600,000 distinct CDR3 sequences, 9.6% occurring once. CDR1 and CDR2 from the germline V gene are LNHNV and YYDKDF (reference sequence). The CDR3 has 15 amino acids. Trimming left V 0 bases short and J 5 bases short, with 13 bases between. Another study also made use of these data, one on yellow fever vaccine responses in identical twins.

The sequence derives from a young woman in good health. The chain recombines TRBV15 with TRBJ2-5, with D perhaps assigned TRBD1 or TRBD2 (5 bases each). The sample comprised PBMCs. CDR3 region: CATSRDGTALETQYF. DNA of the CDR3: TGTGCCACCAGCAGAGACGGGACCGCACTGGAGACCCAGTACTTC. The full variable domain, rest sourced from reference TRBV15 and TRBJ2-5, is DAMVIQNPRYQVTQFGKPVTLSCSQTLNHNVMYWYQQKSSQAPKLLFHYYDKDFNNEADTPDNFQSRRPNTSFCFLDIRSPGLGDTAMYLCATSRDGTALETQYFGPGTRLLVL.